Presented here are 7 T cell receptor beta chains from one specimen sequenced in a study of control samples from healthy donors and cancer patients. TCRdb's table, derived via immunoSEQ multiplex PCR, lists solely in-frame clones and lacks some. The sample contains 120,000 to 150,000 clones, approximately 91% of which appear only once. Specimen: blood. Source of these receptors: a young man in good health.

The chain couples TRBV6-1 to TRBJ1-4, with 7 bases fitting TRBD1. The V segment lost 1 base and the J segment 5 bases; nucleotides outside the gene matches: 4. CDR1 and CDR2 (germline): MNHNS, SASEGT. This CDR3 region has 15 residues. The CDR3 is CASSEVGQKNEKLFF. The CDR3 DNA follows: TGTGCCAGCAGTGAAGTGGGACAGAAGAATGAAAAACTGTTTTTT.

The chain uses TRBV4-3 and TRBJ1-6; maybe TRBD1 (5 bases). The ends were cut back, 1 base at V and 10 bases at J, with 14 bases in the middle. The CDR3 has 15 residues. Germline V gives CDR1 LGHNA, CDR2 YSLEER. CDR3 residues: CASSQGVGQGSPLHF. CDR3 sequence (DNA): TGCGCCAGCAGCCAAGGGGTTGGGCAGGGCTCACCCCTCCACTTT.

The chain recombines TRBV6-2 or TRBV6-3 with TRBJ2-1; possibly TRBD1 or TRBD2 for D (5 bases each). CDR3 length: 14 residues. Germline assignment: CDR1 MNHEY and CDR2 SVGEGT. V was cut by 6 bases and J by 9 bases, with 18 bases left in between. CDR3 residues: CASSGFEGGGEQFF. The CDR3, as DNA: TGTGCCAGCAGCGGATTCGAAGGTGGGGGTGAGCAGTTCTTC.

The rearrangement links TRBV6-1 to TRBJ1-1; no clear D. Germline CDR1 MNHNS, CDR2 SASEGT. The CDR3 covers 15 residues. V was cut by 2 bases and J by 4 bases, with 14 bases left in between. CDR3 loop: CASSEKAGSSTEAFF. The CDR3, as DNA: TGTGCCAGCAGTGAAAAGGCGGGATCTTCCACTGAAGCTTTCTTT.

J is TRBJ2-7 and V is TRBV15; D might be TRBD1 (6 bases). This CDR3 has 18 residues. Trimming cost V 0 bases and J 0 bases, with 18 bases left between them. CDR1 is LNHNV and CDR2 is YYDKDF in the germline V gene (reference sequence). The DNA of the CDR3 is TGTGCCACCAGCAGAGAGGGCAGGGGACCCCTCAGCTCCTACGAGCAGTACTTC. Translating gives CATSREGRGPLSSYEQYF.

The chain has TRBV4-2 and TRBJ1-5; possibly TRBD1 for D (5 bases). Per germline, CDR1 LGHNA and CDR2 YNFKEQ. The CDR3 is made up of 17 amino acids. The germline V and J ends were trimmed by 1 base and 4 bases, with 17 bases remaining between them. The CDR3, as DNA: TGTGCCAGCAGCCAAGGCTACAGCTCCCCAGGGAATCAGCCCCAGCATTTT. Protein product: CASSQGYSSPGNQPQHF.

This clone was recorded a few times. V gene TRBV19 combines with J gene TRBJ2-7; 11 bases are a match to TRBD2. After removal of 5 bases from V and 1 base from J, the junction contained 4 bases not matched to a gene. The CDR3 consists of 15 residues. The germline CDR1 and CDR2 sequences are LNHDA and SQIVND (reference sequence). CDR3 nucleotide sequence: TGTGCCAGTAGTCCGGGACTAGCGGTTTCCTACGAGCAGTACTTC. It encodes CASSPGLAVSYEQYF.